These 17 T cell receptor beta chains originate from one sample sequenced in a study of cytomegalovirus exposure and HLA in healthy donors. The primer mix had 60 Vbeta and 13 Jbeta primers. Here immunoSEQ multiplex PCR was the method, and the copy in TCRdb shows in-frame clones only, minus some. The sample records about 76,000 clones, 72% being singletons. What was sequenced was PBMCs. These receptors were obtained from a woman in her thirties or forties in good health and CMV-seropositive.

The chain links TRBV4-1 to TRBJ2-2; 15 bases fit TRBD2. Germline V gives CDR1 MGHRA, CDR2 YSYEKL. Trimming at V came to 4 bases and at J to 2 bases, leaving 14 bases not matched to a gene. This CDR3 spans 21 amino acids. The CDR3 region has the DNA TGCGCCAGCAGCCGGAAAAGGACTAGCGGGGGGGCCCCGACAAACACCGGGGAGCTGTTTTTT. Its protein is CASSRKRTSGGAPTNTGELFF.

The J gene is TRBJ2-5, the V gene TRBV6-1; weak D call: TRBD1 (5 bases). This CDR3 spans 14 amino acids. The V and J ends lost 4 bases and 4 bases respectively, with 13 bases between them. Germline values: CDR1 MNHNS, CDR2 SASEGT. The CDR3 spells CASSARTLGETQYF. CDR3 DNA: TGTGCCAGCAGTGCGAGGACATTGGGAGAGACCCAGTACTTC.

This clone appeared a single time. For the CDR3, the DNA is TGTGCCAGCAGCGTAGAGATTACGGACAATACGCAGTATTTT. This codes for CASSVEITDNTQYF. The genes are TRBV9 and TRBJ2-3, with D perhaps TRBD1 (5 bases). Germline V lookup: CDR1 SGDLS, CDR2 YYNGEE. The CDR3 is 14 amino acids. Trimming removed 0 bases from V and 7 bases from J, with 12 bases in between. Full variable domain (outside the CDR3, taken from reference TRBV9 and TRBJ2-3): DSGVTQTPKHLITATGQRVTLRCSPRSGDLSVYWYQQSLDQGLQFLIQYYNGEERAKGNILERFSAQQFPDLHSELNLSSLELGDSALYFCASSVEITDNTQYFGPGTRLTVL.

This CDR3 reads CASSRGQSFYQPQHF. CDR3 sequence (DNA): TGTGCCAGCAGCCGCGGGCAGAGCTTTTATCAGCCCCAGCATTTT. The V gene is TRBV2, the J gene TRBJ1-5; no clear D. In germline, CDR1 is SNHLY, CDR2 FYNNEI. Between the trimmed V and J ends, which lost 6 bases and 5 bases, there was a span of 17 bases. This CDR3 is built from 15 residues.

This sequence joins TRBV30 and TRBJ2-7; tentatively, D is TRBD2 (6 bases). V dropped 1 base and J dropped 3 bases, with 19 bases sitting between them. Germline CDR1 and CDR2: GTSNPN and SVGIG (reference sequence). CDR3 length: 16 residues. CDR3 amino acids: CAWSGAGTQGGYEQYF. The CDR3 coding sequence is TGTGCCTGGAGTGGCGCCGGGACTCAAGGAGGCTACGAGCAGTACTTC.

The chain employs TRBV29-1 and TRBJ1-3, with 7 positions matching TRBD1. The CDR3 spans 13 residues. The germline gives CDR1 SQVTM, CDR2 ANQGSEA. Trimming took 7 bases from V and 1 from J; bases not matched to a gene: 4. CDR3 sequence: CSAEGQSGNTIYF. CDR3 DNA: TGCAGCGCCGAGGGACAGTCTGGAAACACCATATATTTT. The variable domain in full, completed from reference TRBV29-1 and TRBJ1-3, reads SAVISQKPSRDICQRGTSLTIQCQVDSQVTMMFWYRQQPGQSLTLIATANQGSEATYESGFVIDKFPISRPNLTFSTLTVSNMSPEDSSIYLCSAEGQSGNTIYFGEGSWLTVV.

CDR3: CASSLESSGSGDTGELFF. The CDR3 nucleotides are TGTGCCAGCAGCTTGGAATCTAGCGGGAGTGGGGACACCGGGGAGCTGTTTTTT. The V and J genes are TRBV5-6 and TRBJ2-2; 10 nucleotides align to TRBD2. CDR1 is SGHDT, CDR2 YYEEEE, per germline. V gave up 0 bases and J gave up 3 bases; unmatched junction bases: 8. The CDR3 has 18 amino acids.

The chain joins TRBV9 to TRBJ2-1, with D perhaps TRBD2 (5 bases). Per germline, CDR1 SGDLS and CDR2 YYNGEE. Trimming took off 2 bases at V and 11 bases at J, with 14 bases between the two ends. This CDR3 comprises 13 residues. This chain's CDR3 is CASSVEGESQQFF. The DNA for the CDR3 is TGTGCCAGCAGCGTCGAGGGAGAGAGCCAGCAGTTCTTC.

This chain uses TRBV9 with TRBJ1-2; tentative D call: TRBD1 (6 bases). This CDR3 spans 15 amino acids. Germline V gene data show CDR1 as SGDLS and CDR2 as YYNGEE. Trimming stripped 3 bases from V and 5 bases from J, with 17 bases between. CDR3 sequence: CASSDSTGPYYGYTF. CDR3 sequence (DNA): TGTGCCAGCAGCGACTCGACAGGCCCCTATTATGGCTACACCTTC.

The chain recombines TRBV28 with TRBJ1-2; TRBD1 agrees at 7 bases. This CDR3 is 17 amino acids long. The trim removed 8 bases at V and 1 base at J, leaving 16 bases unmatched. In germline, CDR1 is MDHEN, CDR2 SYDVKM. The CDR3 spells CASRSLGQVNFNYGYTF. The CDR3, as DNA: TGTGCCAGCCGTTCCCTCGGACAGGTCAACTTTAACTATGGCTACACCTTC.

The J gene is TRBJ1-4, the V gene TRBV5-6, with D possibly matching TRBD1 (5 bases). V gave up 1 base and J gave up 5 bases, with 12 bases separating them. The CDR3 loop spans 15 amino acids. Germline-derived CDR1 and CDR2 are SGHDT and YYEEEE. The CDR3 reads CASSLNTGLNEKLFF. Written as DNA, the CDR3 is TGTGCCAGCAGCTTGAATACAGGCCTAAATGAAAAACTGTTTTTT. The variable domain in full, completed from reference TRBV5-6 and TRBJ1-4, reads DAGVTQSPTHLIKTRGQQVTLRCSPKSGHDTVSWYQQALGQGPQFIFQYYEEEERQRGNFPDRFSGHQFPNYSSELNVNALLLGDSALYLCASSLNTGLNEKLFFGSGTQLSVL.

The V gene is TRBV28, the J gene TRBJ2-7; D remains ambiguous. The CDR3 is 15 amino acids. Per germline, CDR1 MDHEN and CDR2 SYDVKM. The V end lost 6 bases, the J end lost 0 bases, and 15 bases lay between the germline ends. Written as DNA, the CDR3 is TGTGCCAGCAGCCCCCCACGGTTTAGCTCCTACGAGCAGTACTTC. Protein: CASSPPRFSSYEQYF.

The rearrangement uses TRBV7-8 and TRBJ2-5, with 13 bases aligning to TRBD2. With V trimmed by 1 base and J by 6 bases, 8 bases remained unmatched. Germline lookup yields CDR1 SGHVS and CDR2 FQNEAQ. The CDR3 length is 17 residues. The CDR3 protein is CASSLGTSGGSGKTQYF. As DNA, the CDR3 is TGTGCCAGCAGCTTAGGGACTAGCGGGGGTTCTGGGAAGACCCAGTACTTC.

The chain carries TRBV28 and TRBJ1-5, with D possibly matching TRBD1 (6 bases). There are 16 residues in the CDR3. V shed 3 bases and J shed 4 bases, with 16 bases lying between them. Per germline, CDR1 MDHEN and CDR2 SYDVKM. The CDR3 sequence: CASSFRDRRNNQPQHF. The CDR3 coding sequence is TGTGCCAGCAGTTTCCGCGACAGGAGAAATAATCAGCCCCAGCATTTT.

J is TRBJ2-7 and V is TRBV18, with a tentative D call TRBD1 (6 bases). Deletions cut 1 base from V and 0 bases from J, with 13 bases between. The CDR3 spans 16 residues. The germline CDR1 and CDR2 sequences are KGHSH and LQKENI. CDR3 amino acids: CASSPRGPGGSYEQYF. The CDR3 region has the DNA TGTGCCAGCTCACCACGGGGGCCTGGGGGCTCCTACGAGCAGTACTTC.

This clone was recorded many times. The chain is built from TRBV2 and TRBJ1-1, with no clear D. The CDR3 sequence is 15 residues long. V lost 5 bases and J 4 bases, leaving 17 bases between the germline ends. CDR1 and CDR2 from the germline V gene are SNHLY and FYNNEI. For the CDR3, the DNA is TGTGCCAGCAGTAATCAAAAAAGCGTCCCCACTGAAGCTTTCTTT. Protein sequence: CASSNQKSVPTEAFF. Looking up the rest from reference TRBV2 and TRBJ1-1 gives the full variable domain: EPEVTQTPSHQVTQMGQEVILRCVPISNHLYFYWYRQILGQKVEFLVSFYNNEISEKSEIFDDQFSVERPDGSNFTLKIRSTKLEDSAMYFCASSNQKSVPTEAFFGQGTRLTVV.

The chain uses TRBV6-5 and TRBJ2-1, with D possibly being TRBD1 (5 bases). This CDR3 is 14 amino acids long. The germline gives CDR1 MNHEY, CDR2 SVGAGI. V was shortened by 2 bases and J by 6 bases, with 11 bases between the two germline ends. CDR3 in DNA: TGTGCCAGCAGTTACCAGGGCCCCCGCAATGAGCAGTTCTTC. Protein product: CASSYQGPRNEQFF.